This T cell receptor (beta chain) stems from a study of beta chain features in type 1 diabetes. Whole-study context: Summed over all samples, the examined sorted cells came to about 110 million.

Comment on this clone: The antigen is not known. The sample has other DNA sequences that encode this CDR3 too.

The study reverse transcribed the entire isolated RNA, so it sequenced expressed TCRB transcripts. Only in-frame clones appear in the TCRdb table, and some are missing; sequencing was by immunoSEQ multiplex PCR. Of over 700,000 clones in the sample, 15% to 20% were seen once. Donors contributed one heparinised blood draw apiece, averaging roughly 100 mL. By way of CD45RO/CCR7/CD25/CD127/CD95/CD27, the CD4+ regulatory, stem cell-like memory, central memory and naive cells were sorted. The study, taken as a whole, reports: Compared with healthy donors, patients appeared to share more similar naive, central memory and regulatory TCRB repertoires.

Sequences were obtained from naive CD4+ T cells from blood. This TCR was recovered from a woman younger than 35 in good health.

CDR3: CASSLLVQPQHF. The DNA of the CDR3 is TGTGCCAGCAGTCTGTTGGTTCAGCCCCAGCATTTT. The genes are TRBV28 and TRBJ1-5; no clear D. Per the germline V gene, CDR1 is MDHEN and CDR2 is SYDVKM. V lost 5 bases and J 6 bases, leaving 8 bases between the germline ends. This CDR3 is built from 12 residues.